Listed here are 5 T cell receptor beta chains from one sample, sequenced in a study of STAT5B mutations in CD4+ large granular lymphocyte leukemia. Repertoires were generated with immunoSEQ multiplex PCR, while TCRdb's copy carries only in-frame clones and drops some. The sample shows 35,000 to 45,000 clones, 65% to 90% of them seen only once. Sequenced sample: CD4+ T cells from blood buffy coats. These receptors were collected from a human donor in good health.

V gene TRBV7-8 combines with J gene TRBJ2-1; tentative D call: TRBD1 (5 bases). This CDR3 spans 14 amino acids. Trimming took off 1 base at V and 10 bases at J, with 14 bases between the two ends. CDR1 and CDR2 from the germline V gene are SGHVS and FQNEAQ. Written as DNA, the CDR3 is TGTGCCAGCAGCTTAGAAGCAGGGCTCGTAGAGCAGTTCTTC. It codes for CASSLEAGLVEQFF. The entire variable domain, with the rest obtained from reference TRBV7-8 and TRBJ2-1, is as follows: GAGVSQSPRYKVAKRGQDVALRCDPISGHVSLFWYQQALGQGPEFLTYFQNEAQLDKSGLPSDRFFAERPEGSVSTLKIQRTQQEDSAVYLCASSLEAGLVEQFFGPGTRLTVL.

The rearrangement joins TRBV10-2 to TRBJ2-5, with 10 bases fitting TRBD1. This CDR3 is 14 amino acids long. In germline, CDR1 is WSHSY, CDR2 SAAADI. V trimming: 5 bases; J trimming: 3 bases; junction bases outside the gene matches: 3. The CDR3 nucleotides read TGCGCCAGCAGTTCCGGGACAGGGGAAGAGACCCAGTACTTC. It specifies CASSSGTGEETQYF.

This rearrangement joins TRBV28 to TRBJ1-5, with D possibly TRBD1 on 5 matching bases. The CDR3 has 16 amino acids. Trimming took off 3 bases at V and 4 bases at J, with 16 bases between the two ends. Germline V lookup: CDR1 MDHEN, CDR2 SYDVKM. The CDR3 DNA reads as TGTGCCAGCAGTTTCCCCTCCCCAGGGCGTAATCAGCCCCAGCATTTT. Residues: CASSFPSPGRNQPQHF.

J is TRBJ2-7 and V is TRBV7-2, with TRBD1 matching over 7 bases. In germline, CDR1 is SGHTA, CDR2 FQGNSA. Losses at the gene ends were 5 bases for V and 0 bases for J; bases not matched to a gene: 7. The CDR3 has 15 amino acids. The chain's CDR3 is CASSIEQGTSYEQYF. In DNA form, the CDR3 reads TGTGCCAGCAGCATTGAACAGGGGACCTCCTACGAGCAGTACTTC.

This clone was counted a few times. The CDR3, as DNA: TGTGCCAGCAGCTTAGACCCCAACTCCTACGAGCAGTACTTC. Protein product: CASSLDPNSYEQYF. The J gene is TRBJ2-7, the V gene TRBV7-7; D gene ambiguous. This CDR3 has 14 residues. V dropped 1 base and J dropped 0 bases, with 7 bases sitting between them. Looked up from germline, CDR1 is SSHAT and CDR2 is FNYEAQ (reference sequence).